This T cell receptor beta chain derives from a study of blood T cell repertoires in COVID-19 (dated by TCRdb to about 2020). About the investigation overall: Samples from collaborators originated in the United States, Italy and Spain and spanned both the acute and convalescent phases of COVID-19. The material from the prospective study consisted of cDNA or gDNA derived from T cells, B-cell-depleted T cells, or PBMCs. The dataset comprised deeply sampled blood TCRbeta repertoires from subjects exposed to, actively infected with, or recovered from COVID-19. The repertoires were released in a freely available public database meant as a resource for research on the immune response to SARS-CoV-2. The samples were drawn from the first 160 participants of the ongoing ImmuneRACE study and from 950 to 1,500 subjects provided by 6 global collaborators. Nearly every sample came with metadata listing a de-identified subject ID, COVID-19 status, age in years and sex. HLA class I and class II types, where available, came from metadata supplied by the sample provider rather than from assay-based typing.

Overall results and qualifications from the work: The quantity of clinical and demographic metadata differed by source and by participant and was supplied without curation.

TCRbeta CDR3 regions were amplified from genomic DNA by means of the immunoSEQ Assay, a bias-controlled multiplex PCR. In the original analysis: The number of nucleated cells in each sample was estimated by amplification of reference gene primers within the assay. Sequence reads were collapsed and filtered to measure the absolute abundance of every unique TCRbeta CDR3 rearrangement. For each sample, productive Simpson clonality was calculated as the square root of Simpson's diversity index across productive rearrangements. Not all clones reach the TCRdb copy of this immuneACCESS table, which keeps in-frame sequences only. Checked studies attribute under half of the gap to unresolved V genes and leave the rest unexplained. From that table come the V and J calls and clone size; the DNA was used to work out D and trimming. The sample contains 150,000 to 200,000 clones, around 84% of them found a single time. The ten biggest clones cover approximately 7% of the sample.

With respect to this clone: Its cognate antigen has yet to be identified. Base qualities are not at hand, and no much larger clone is one base apart.

The collaborating institutions used their own protocols to collect whole blood in K2EDTA tubes. For TCRbeta analysis, collaborator samples were shipped as frozen whole blood, as isolated PBMCs, or as DNA extracted from either sample type. The sequence was collected from a man aged 50 to 60 with active or convalescent COVID-19. The sequencing sample was made of peripheral blood.

The CDR3 amino acid sequence is: CASSQERSGRAGTQYF. The DNA sequence is given as TGCGCCAGCAGCCAAGAGCGGAGCGGGAGGGCGGGGACCCAGTACTTC. The chain joins TRBV4-3 to TRBJ2-5; a stretch of 10 junction bases matches TRBD2. CDR1 and CDR2, per the germline V gene, are LGHNA and YSLEER. Compared with germline, V lacks 0 bases and J lacks 7 bases; bases without a gene match: 8. The CDR3 has 16 amino acids, counting the end cysteine and phenylalanine. CDR3 DNA only is kept here, 48 bases in frame from base 1.